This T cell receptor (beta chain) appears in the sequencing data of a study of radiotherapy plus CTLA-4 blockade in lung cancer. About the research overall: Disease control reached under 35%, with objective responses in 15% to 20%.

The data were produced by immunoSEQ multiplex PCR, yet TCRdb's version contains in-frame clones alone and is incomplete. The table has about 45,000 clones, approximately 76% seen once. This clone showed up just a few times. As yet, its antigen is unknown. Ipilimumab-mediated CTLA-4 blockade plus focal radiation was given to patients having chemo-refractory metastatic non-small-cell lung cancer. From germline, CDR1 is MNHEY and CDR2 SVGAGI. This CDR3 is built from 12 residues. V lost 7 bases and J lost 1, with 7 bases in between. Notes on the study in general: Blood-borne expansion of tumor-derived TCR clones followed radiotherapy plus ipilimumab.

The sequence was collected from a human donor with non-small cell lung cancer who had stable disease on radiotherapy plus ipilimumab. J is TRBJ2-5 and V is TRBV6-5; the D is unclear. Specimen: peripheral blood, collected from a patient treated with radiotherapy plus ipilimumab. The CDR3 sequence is CASKRPQETQYF. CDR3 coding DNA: TGTGCCAGCAAACGGCCCCAAGAGACCCAGTACTTC.